The 16 T cell receptor beta chains below all came from one sample that was sequenced in a study of cytomegalovirus exposure and HLA in healthy donors. The primer mix had 60 Vbeta and 13 Jbeta primers. Sequenced by immunoSEQ multiplex PCR; TCRdb stores in-frame clones only, minus some. Among under 250,000 clones listed, approximately 79% were seen once. Source material: PBMCs. These receptors all come from a man aged 45-60 years in good health and CMV-seronegative.

This chain joins TRBV18 and TRBJ2-5; D is uncertain. The CDR3 runs 15 residues. V dropped 3 bases and J dropped 1 base, with 12 bases sitting between them. Germline V gene lookup returns CDR1 KGHSH and CDR2 LQKENI. The CDR3 nucleotides are TGTGCCAGCTCACCGCTCGACTCTTCCCAAGAGACCCAGTACTTC. Translation gives CASSPLDSSQETQYF.

The rearrangement links TRBV6-1 to TRBJ1-6; D remains unclear. This CDR3 has 14 residues. Germline CDR1 and CDR2: MNHNS and SASEGT. V was trimmed by 4 bases and J by 7 bases, leaving 11 bases between them. CDR3 bases: TGTGCCAGCAGTGGAGAGGATAGAAATTCACCCCTCCACTTT. As protein: CASSGEDRNSPLHF.

This clone was found a few times. V gene TRBV2 combines with J gene TRBJ2-1; no firm D call. CDR1 is SNHLY, CDR2 FYNNEI, per germline. Trimming shortened V by 5 bases and J by 6 bases, and 8 bases separated the two germline ends. This CDR3 is built from 12 residues. CDR3: CASSQTGNEQFF. The CDR3 DNA is TGTGCCAGCAGTCAAACGGGCAATGAGCAGTTCTTC.

V gene TRBV6-6 combines with J gene TRBJ2-5, with D perhaps matching TRBD1 (6 bases). Germline loops: CDR1 MNHNY, CDR2 SVGAGI (reference sequence). Deletions cut 6 bases from V and 5 bases from J, with 13 bases between. The length of the CDR3 is 13 residues. CDR3 amino acids: CASSNQGSETQYF. The CDR3 nucleotides are TGTGCCAGCAGCAACCAGGGGTCTGAGACCCAGTACTTC.

This clone has just one count. This specimen includes other DNA sequences encoding the same CDR3. This chain joins TRBV27 and TRBJ2-7; TRBD1 matches 9 bases. The V gene end was trimmed by 4 bases and the J gene end by 1 base; junction bases not matched to a gene: 2. Looked up from germline, CDR1 is MNHEY and CDR2 is SMNVEV (reference sequence). The CDR3 loop spans 14 amino acids. CDR3 nucleotide sequence: TGTGCCAGCAGTTCCGACAGGGGGTCCTACGAGCAGTACTTC. Amino acids: CASSSDRGSYEQYF.

The chain couples TRBV7-6 to TRBJ1-6; no firm D call. Germline V CDR1 and CDR2: SGHVS, FNYEAQ. V dropped 1 base and J dropped 0 bases, with 7 bases sitting between them. There are 16 residues in the CDR3. CDR3 in DNA: TGTGCCAGCAGCTTAGTTCCGGGCTCCTATAATTCACCCCTCCACTTT. Amino acid sequence: CASSLVPGSYNSPLHF.

This rearrangement joins TRBV6-6 to TRBJ2-2; D may be TRBD1 (6 bases). The CDR3 runs 16 residues. Germline assignment: CDR1 MNHNY and CDR2 SVGAGI (reference sequence). Between the trimmed V and J ends, which lost 5 bases and 6 bases, there was a span of 19 bases. DNA of the CDR3: TGTGCCAGCAGTCCGGTGAGACAGGCCCGTCCCGGGGAGCTGTTTTTT. This sequence encodes CASSPVRQARPGELFF.

J is TRBJ2-6 and V is TRBV5-4; TRBD1 aligns across 7 bases. In germline, CDR1 is SGHNT, CDR2 YYREEE (reference sequence). Trimming removed 5 bases from V and 0 bases from J; junction bases left unmatched: 2. This CDR3 is built from 15 residues. Here the CDR3 DNA reads TGTGCCAGCAGAGGACAGGTCTCTGGGGCCAACGTCCTGACTTTC. Its protein is CASRGQVSGANVLTF.

The chain's CDR3 is CASSRGSGSSNEQFF. The CDR3 DNA is TGTGCCAGCTCGCGGGGTAGCGGGAGTAGCAATGAGCAGTTCTTC. This chain uses TRBV18 with TRBJ2-1; 9 positions agree with TRBD2. This CDR3 is 15 amino acids long. The V gene's germline CDR1 is KGHSH and CDR2 LQKENI. The trim removed 6 bases at V and 6 bases at J, leaving 9 bases unmatched.

This CDR3 is CASSASAGAYNEQFF. The CDR3 DNA sequence: TGTGCCAGCAGCGCCTCAGCGGGAGCCTACAATGAGCAGTTCTTC. This chain joins TRBV7-9 and TRBJ2-1, with TRBD2 matching over 8 bases. Germline trimming cut 5 bases from V and 2 bases from J; bases unmatched to any gene: 5. Germline V CDR1 and CDR2: SEHNR, FQNEAQ (reference sequence). This CDR3 has 15 amino acids. Full variable domain (rest looked up from reference TRBV7-9 and TRBJ2-1): DTGVSQNPRHKITKRGQNVTFRCDPISEHNRLYWYRQTLGQGPEFLTYFQNEAQLEKSRLLSDRFSAERPKGSFSTLEIQRTEQGDSAMYLCASSASAGAYNEQFFGPGTRLTVL.

This chain uses TRBV27 with TRBJ2-1; 14 bases agree with TRBD2. The CDR3 length is 15 residues. V shed 3 bases, J shed 14 bases, and the junction held 9 bases outside the gene matches. From germline, CDR1 is MNHEY and CDR2 SMNVEV (reference sequence). For the CDR3, the DNA is TGTGCCAGCAGTTTGGTGGGACTAGCGGGAGCTGATAAGTTCTTC. It translates to CASSLVGLAGADKFF.

Worth noting for this clone: A read error may account for a junction end that differs from germline. The DNA of the CDR3 is TGTGTCAGCAGCTTAGGTGGGGCAGGGGTATTAGCCAAAAACATTCAGTACTTC. It translates to CVSSLGGAGVLAKNIQYF. The chain joins TRBV7-8 to TRBJ2-4, with D possibly TRBD1 on 6 matching bases. The CDR3 is 18 amino acids. CDR1 and CDR2 from the germline V gene are SGHVS and FQNEAQ.

This clone was counted between two and nine times. The chain carries TRBV27 and TRBJ2-2; 9 bases fit TRBD2. Germline V lookup: CDR1 MNHEY, CDR2 SMNVEV (reference sequence). With V trimmed by 2 bases and J by 2 bases, 6 bases remained unmatched. This CDR3 has 17 residues. The CDR3 protein is CASSLLLTSGNTGELFF. The CDR3 nucleotides are TGTGCCAGCAGTTTACTGTTGACTAGCGGAAACACCGGGGAGCTGTTTTTT.

This clone was seen a single time. The genes are TRBV4-1 and TRBJ2-7, with D possibly TRBD1 on 5 matching bases. Trimming removed 0 bases from V and 4 bases from J, with 13 bases in between. This CDR3 is built from 15 residues. The germline V gene encodes CDR1 MGHRA and CDR2 YSYEKL. CDR3 sequence reads: CASSQDRVGVYEQYF. In DNA form, the CDR3 reads TGCGCCAGCAGCCAAGATCGGGTAGGGGTGTACGAGCAGTACTTC.

Only a few counts were recorded for this clone. The chain combines TRBV2 with TRBJ2-5; maybe TRBD2 (6 bases). This CDR3 region has 15 residues. The germline V gene has CDR1 SNHLY and CDR2 FYNNEI. V was shortened by 8 bases and J by 4 bases, with 20 bases between the two germline ends. Written as DNA, the CDR3 is TGTGCCAGCCCTAAGGGTTCGGGGGACCGAGAGACCCAGTACTTC. As protein: CASPKGSGDRETQYF.

This chain links TRBV2 with TRBJ2-2, with a weak D call TRBD2 (6 bases). This CDR3 has 18 residues. Germline V CDR1 and CDR2: SNHLY, FYNNEI. The ends were cut back, 6 bases at V and 6 bases at J, with 26 bases in the middle. The chain's CDR3 is CASRAPTHPALASGELFF. CDR3 sequence (DNA): TGTGCCAGCAGGGCTCCTACACACCCCGCCCTAGCGTCCGGGGAGCTGTTTTTT.